Described below is a single T cell receptor beta chain sequence and its context. These data belong to a study of control samples from healthy donors and cancer patients. V lost 0 bases, J lost 4 bases, and 7 bases lay in between. Germline CDR1 and CDR2: GTSNPN and SVGIG (reference sequence). The CDR3 totals 12 residues. This table comes from immunoSEQ multiplex PCR, and its TCRdb copy is limited to in-frame clones, with some not included. The repertoire holds about 84,000 clones, with roughly 88% as singletons. The TCR was taken from a man in his 60s with head and neck cancer. V gene TRBV30 combines with J gene TRBJ2-7; perhaps TRBD2 as D (5 bases). The sample was PBMCs. In nucleotides, the CDR3 is TGTGCCTGGAGTGTAAGAGGGTACGAGCAGTACTTC. Amino acids: CAWSVRGYEQYF.